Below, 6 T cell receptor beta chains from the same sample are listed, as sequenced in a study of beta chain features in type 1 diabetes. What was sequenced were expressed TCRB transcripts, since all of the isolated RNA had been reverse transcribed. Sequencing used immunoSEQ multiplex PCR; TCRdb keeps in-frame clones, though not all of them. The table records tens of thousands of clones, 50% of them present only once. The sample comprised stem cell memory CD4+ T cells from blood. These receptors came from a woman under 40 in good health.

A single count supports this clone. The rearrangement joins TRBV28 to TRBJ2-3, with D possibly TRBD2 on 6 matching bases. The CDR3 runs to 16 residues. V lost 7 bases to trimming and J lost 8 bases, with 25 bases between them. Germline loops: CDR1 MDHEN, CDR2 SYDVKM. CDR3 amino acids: CASNPPGLPPRLTQYF. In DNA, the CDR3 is TGTGCCAGCAACCCACCGGGACTGCCCCCACGGCTTACGCAGTATTTT.

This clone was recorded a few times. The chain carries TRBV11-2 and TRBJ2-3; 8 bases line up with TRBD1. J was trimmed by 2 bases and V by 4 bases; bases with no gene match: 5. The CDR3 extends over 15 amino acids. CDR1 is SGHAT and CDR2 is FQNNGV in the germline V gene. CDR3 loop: CASSSRQGYTDTQYF. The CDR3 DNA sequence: TGTGCCAGCAGCTCTCGACAGGGGTACACAGATACGCAGTATTTT.

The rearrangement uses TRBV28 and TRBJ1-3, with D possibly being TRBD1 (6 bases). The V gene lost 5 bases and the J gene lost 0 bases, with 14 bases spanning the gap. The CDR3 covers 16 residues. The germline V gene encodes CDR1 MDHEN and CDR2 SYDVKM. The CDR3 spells CASSPGQEFSGNTIYF. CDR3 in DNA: TGTGCCAGCAGTCCGGGACAAGAATTCTCTGGAAACACCATATATTTT. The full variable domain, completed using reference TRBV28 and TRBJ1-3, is DVKVTQSSRYLVKRTGEKVFLECVQDMDHENMFWYRQDPGLGLRLIYFSYDVKMKEKGDIPEGYSVSREKKERFSLILESASTNQTSMYLCASSPGQEFSGNTIYFGEGSWLTVV.

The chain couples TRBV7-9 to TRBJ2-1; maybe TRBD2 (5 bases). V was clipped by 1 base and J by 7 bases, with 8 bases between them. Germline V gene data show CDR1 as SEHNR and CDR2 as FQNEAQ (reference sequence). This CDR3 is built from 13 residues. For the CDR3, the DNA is TGTGCCAGCAGCTTAGGACTACTTAATGAGCAGTTCTTC. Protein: CASSLGLLNEQFF. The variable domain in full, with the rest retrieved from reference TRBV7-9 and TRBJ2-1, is DTGVSQNPRHKITKRGQNVTFRCDPISEHNRLYWYRQTLGQGPEFLTYFQNEAQLEKSRLLSDRFSAERPKGSFSTLEIQRTEQGDSAMYLCASSLGLLNEQFFGPGTRLTVL.

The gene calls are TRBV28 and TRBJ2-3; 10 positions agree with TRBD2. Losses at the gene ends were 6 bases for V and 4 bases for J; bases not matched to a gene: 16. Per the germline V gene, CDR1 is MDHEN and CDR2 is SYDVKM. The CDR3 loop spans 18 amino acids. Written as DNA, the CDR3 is TGTGCCAGCAGAAGGACTAGCGGTTATGGATGGGTGCCAGATACGCAGTATTTT. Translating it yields CASRRTSGYGWVPDTQYF.

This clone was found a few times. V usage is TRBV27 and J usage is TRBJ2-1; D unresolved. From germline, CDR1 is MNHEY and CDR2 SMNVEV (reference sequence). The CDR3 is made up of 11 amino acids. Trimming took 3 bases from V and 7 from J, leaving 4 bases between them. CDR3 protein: CASSFSNEQFF. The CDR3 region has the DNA TGTGCCAGCAGTTTTAGTAATGAGCAGTTCTTC.